This T cell receptor (beta chain) came from a study of T cell responses to AZD1222 COVID-19 vaccine. Overall study results and limits: Regions left unmutated in variants are reportedly the target of nearly half of spike-specific TCRs. Just five or six AZD1222 recipients were seropositive at baseline.

This clone was seen only once. Its antigen is still unknown. TCRdb's copy holds only in-frame clones and misses some; the assay was immunoSEQ multiplex PCR. Here the sample spans about 120,000 clones, about 92% being singletons. Germline loops: CDR1 MNHEY, CDR2 SVGAGI. V gave up 0 bases and J gave up 1 base, with 7 bases separating them. This CDR3 region has 15 residues. This sequence joins TRBV6-5 and TRBJ1-3; D ambiguous. Source: peripheral blood, taken on day 0 of AZD1222 vaccination. This receptor was identified in an adult in good health. CDR3 DNA: TGTGCCAGCAGTTACTCGGGAGGGTCTGGAAACACCATATATTTT. Its translation is CASSYSGGSGNTIYF.